These 11 T cell receptor beta chains share one sample of origin, sequenced in a study of spatial heterogeneity in lung cancer. TCRdb analysed the 5' RACE reads with MiXCR anew, one entry per CDR3 protein. The sample includes 28,000 or so distinct CDR3 sequences, 8.4% seen only once; the top ten take roughly 35%. Time point specified: sample taken at primary tumor resection. The authors sequenced whole RNA from tumor, nontumor lung or frozen PBMC without sorting. Specimen: PBMCs, collected at surgery. The receptors derive from a female donor with early-stage non-small cell lung cancer.

In this sample, this clonotype turned up many times. This chain links TRBV11-2 with TRBJ2-1; 9 positions match TRBD2. The CDR3 consists of 15 residues. V lost 8 bases and J lost 10; bases outside the gene matches: 15. Germline V gene sequence: CDR1 SGHAT, CDR2 FQNNGV. This chain's CDR3 is CASCQGSGRPSEQFF. In DNA, the CDR3 is TGTGCCAGCTGCCAGGGCAGCGGGAGGCCCAGCGAGCAGTTCTTC.

At least ten counts were recorded for this clonotype. The J gene is TRBJ1-1, the V gene TRBV5-1; no firm D call. The CDR3 runs 13 residues. Trimming left V 4 bases short and J 1 base short, with 8 bases between. The germline CDR1 and CDR2 sequences are SGHRS and YFSETQ. CDR3 nucleotides: TGCGCCAGCAGCGCCTCAACGAACACTGAAGCTTTCTTT. Translating it yields CASSASTNTEAFF.

The V and J genes are TRBV7-3 and TRBJ2-3; D not resolved. The CDR3 runs 12 residues. The V gene's germline CDR1 is SGHTA and CDR2 FQGTGA. The V end was cut by 3 bases, the J end by 5 bases, with 6 bases between. CDR3 in amino acids: CASSFNGDTQYF. The CDR3, as DNA: TGTGCCAGCAGCTTCAACGGAGATACGCAGTATTTT.

This chain uses TRBV2 with TRBJ2-1, with TRBD2 identical over 8 bases. Germline CDR1 and CDR2: SNHLY and FYNNEI. V was pared by 2 bases and J by 6 bases, with 6 bases of the junction left unmatched. The CDR3 runs to 15 residues. The CDR3: CASSEYSTSGNEQFF. Written as DNA, the CDR3 is TGTGCCAGCAGTGAATACTCCACTAGCGGCAATGAGCAGTTCTTC.

This clonotype was detected many times. This sequence joins TRBV24-1 and TRBJ2-1; 8 nucleotides match TRBD2. Germline lookup yields CDR1 KGHDR and CDR2 SFDVKD. This CDR3 comprises 14 residues. V lost 9 bases, J lost 4 bases, and 7 bases stayed unmatched. CDR3 sequence: CATEKAGGYNEQFF. The CDR3 DNA follows: TGTGCCACCGAGAAGGCGGGAGGATACAATGAGCAGTTCTTC.

About this clonotype itself: This may be a read error, as it is one base from a much larger clone. The gene calls are TRBV7-3 and TRBJ2-3; no definite D call. The CDR3 spans 13 residues. V lost 4 bases to trimming and J lost 5 bases, with 10 bases between them. Per germline, CDR1 SGHTA and CDR2 FQGTGA. The CDR3: CASSSLSGDTQYF. The CDR3 DNA follows: TGTGCCAGCAGCTCGTTGTCAGGAGATACGCAGTATTTT.

This clonotype has at least ten counts. This chain uses TRBV18 with TRBJ2-7, with 10 nucleotides matching TRBD1. V lost 5 bases and J lost 3; bases outside the gene matches: 7. This CDR3 spans 15 amino acids. CDR1 and CDR2 (germline): KGHSH, LQKENI. The CDR3, as DNA: TGTGCCAGCTCAGCTCCGGGACAGGGGCTCTACGAGCAGTACTTC. This encodes CASSAPGQGLYEQYF.

This clonotype was counted many times. The rearrangement uses TRBV11-2 and TRBJ2-7; D ambiguous. CDR1 and CDR2 (germline): SGHAT, FQNNGV. This CDR3 contains 14 residues. The ends were cut back, 1 base at V and 1 base at J, with 8 bases in the middle. This CDR3 reads CASSLGTESYEQYF. The CDR3 DNA follows: TGTGCCAGCAGCTTAGGAACAGAATCCTACGAGCAGTACTTC.

There are many counts of this clonotype. This sequence joins TRBV30 and TRBJ2-2; 8 bases fit TRBD1. The V segment lost 5 bases and the J segment 8 bases; nucleotides outside the gene matches: 10. The CDR3 loop spans 14 amino acids. Germline CDR1 and CDR2: GTSNPN and SVGIG (reference sequence). The CDR3, as DNA: TGTGCCTGGTCCCCCGGACAGGGAAGGGGGGAGCTGTTTTTT. This translates into CAWSPGQGRGELFF.

This clonotype has ten or more counts. The genes are TRBV5-1 and TRBJ2-3; tentatively, D is TRBD1 (7 bases). The germline V gene has CDR1 SGHRS and CDR2 YFSETQ. V was trimmed by 4 bases and J by 6 bases, leaving 12 bases between them. This CDR3 contains 13 residues. The CDR3 DNA follows: TGCGCCAGCAGCCCGGGGGACAGTGATACGCAGTATTTT. The encoded protein is CASSPGDSDTQYF.

The chain couples TRBV5-1 to TRBJ2-3; TRBD2 aligns across 10 bases. In germline, CDR1 is SGHRS, CDR2 YFSETQ. J was trimmed by 6 bases and V by 3 bases; bases with no gene match: 13. This CDR3 has 17 amino acids. The CDR3 nucleotides are TGCGCCAGCAGCTCCCGATATCAAGCGGGAGGGCCCGATACGCAGTATTTT. Amino acids: CASSSRYQAGGPDTQYF.